This T cell receptor (beta chain) was captured in a study of CD8 T cells in Susac syndrome. CD8+ and CD4+ T cells circulating in blood were sequenced for TCR beta. CDR3 length equals 11 residues. Trimming removed 8 bases at V and 5 bases at J, with 9 bases between. From germline, CDR1 is MNHEY and CDR2 SVGAGI. RNA, at about 0.45 to 1 ug, was reverse transcribed with random hexamers. TCR beta CDR3 was amplified by immunoSEQ multiplex PCR. This amplification extended across 54 Vbeta and 13 Jbeta segments. Via MiXCR, TCRdb re-called the immunoSEQ multiplex PCR reads, giving one row per CDR3 protein. Of roughly 190,000 distinct CDR3 sequences in the sample, approximately 95% are singletons; the top ten hold around 0.11%.

This TCR was recovered from a human donor in good health. The V and J genes are TRBV6-5 and TRBJ1-2; D call uncertain. Sequenced sample: CD4+ T cells from PBMCs. DNA of the CDR3: TGTGCCAGCCACGGGTTGTATGGCTACACCTTC. Protein: CASHGLYGYTF.